This paragraph covers one TCR beta chain sequence. What it binds is not known. This sample stems from a study of T cell responses to AZD1222 COVID-19 vaccine. The study's findings and limits: The span of vaccine-associated CD4 TCRs extended across spike, with dominance at 160-218 and 743-854. The study sampled repertoires only after the peak T cell response.

Recipients boosted at about 4 weeks or about 12 weeks are pooled. Produced via immunoSEQ multiplex PCR; TCRdb's table is partial and in-frame only. Of about 94,000 clones listed, about 85% are singletons. CDR3 length equals 13 residues. With V trimmed by 6 bases and J by 4 bases, 1 base remained unmatched. Germline CDR1 reads MGHDK; CDR2 reads SYGVNS. The genes are TRBV25-1 and TRBJ2-5, with 11 bases that match TRBD1. This clonotype originated in an adult who received the AZD1222 COVID-19 vaccine. This material consisted of peripheral blood, taken 28 days after the second AZD1222 dose. CDR3 loop: CASRGQGVETQYF. The CDR3 DNA reads TGTGCCAGCAGGGGACAGGGGGTAGAGACCCAGTACTTC.